The clone carrying this TCR beta chain was observed a handful of times. These data are taken from a study of identical twins. A universal primer binding site was introduced by template switching. The final cDNA contained unique molecular identifiers. In TCRdb, the 5' RACE reads were re-called with MiXCR into one record per CDR3 protein. The repertoire holds hundreds of thousands of distinct CDR3 sequences, with around 24% as singletons. Separately, the same data were catalogued under a study of yellow fever vaccine responses in identical twins.

Sequencing was performed on CD4+ T cells sorted from blood. The receptor was derived from a woman under 30 in good health.

The CDR3 nucleotides are TGCAGTGCTAGAAGCCCCTTCTTAGACGAGCAGTACTTC. Translating it yields CSARSPFLDEQYF. The chain uses TRBV20-1 and TRBJ2-7; D gene unclear. V lost 2 bases, J lost 5 bases, and 13 bases lay in between. Germline V CDR1 and CDR2: DFQATT, SNEGSKA (reference sequence). The CDR3 has 13 amino acids.